One sample yielded the 14 T cell receptor beta chains listed below, sequenced in a study of molecular identifiers for immune sequencing clone quantification. TCRdb processed the PCR reads anew with MiXCR; each CDR3 protein has one entry. Among about 510,000 distinct CDR3 sequences listed, around 25% were seen once. Source material: naive CD8+ T cells from blood, with Jurkat cell RNA spiked in. Subset here: FACS-sorted CD8+CD4-CCR7+CD45RA+ naive T cells. Receptor source: a human donor in good health. Some libraries in this study had Jurkat cell RNA spiked in.

As for this clonotype: Since a much larger clone is just one base distant, this may be a read error. This sequence joins TRBV19 and TRBJ1-5; D gene unclear. This CDR3 is built from 14 residues. Per germline, CDR1 LNHDA and CDR2 SQIVND (reference sequence). Written as DNA, the CDR3 is TGTACCAGTAGTATTTCCCCGGTAGGTCAGCCCCAGCATTTT. Translation gives CTSSISPVGQPQHF.

This clonotype was recorded at least ten times. This chain connects TRBV6-5 to TRBJ2-3, with 10 positions matching TRBD2. The CDR3 extends over 15 amino acids. CDR1 is MNHEY, CDR2 SVGAGI, per germline. J lost 2 bases, V lost 5 bases, and 4 bases had no gene match. The DNA for the CDR3 is TGTGCCAGCAGTCAGCGGGGGGGCCCCACAGATACGCAGTATTTT. It encodes CASSQRGGPTDTQYF.

The V gene is TRBV25-1, the J gene TRBJ1-4; D is unresolved. This CDR3 is built from 12 residues. Germline-derived CDR1 and CDR2 are MGHDK and SYGVNS. Trimming cost V 2 bases and J 4 bases, with 2 bases left between them. The chain's CDR3 is CASSEINEKLFF. CDR3 in DNA: TGTGCCAGCAGTGAAATTAATGAAAAACTGTTTTTT. The variable domain in full, with the rest retrieved from reference TRBV25-1 and TRBJ1-4, is EADIYQTPRYLVIGTGKKITLECSQTMGHDKMYWYQQDPGMELHLIHYSYGVNSTEKGDLSSESTVSRIRTEHFPLTLESARPSHTSQYLCASSEINEKLFFGSGTQLSVL.

The chain links TRBV6-1 to TRBJ2-7, with D maybe TRBD2 (6 bases). Deletions cut 7 bases from V and 7 bases from J, with 8 bases between. Germline V gives CDR1 MNHNS, CDR2 SASEGT. The CDR3 spans 10 residues. The CDR3 region has the DNA TGTGCCAGCACACGGGGGGAGCAGTACTTC. As protein: CASTRGEQYF.

As concerns this clonotype: With a much larger clone just one base away, this may be a read error. This rearrangement joins TRBV6-2 or TRBV6-3 to TRBJ2-3; 8 bases line up with TRBD1. The CDR3 extends over 13 amino acids. Germline CDR1 reads MNHEY; CDR2 reads SVGEGT. The V segment lost 6 bases and the J segment 9 bases; nucleotides outside the gene matches: 8. The CDR3 protein is CASRYPDRDTQYF. The CDR3 DNA reads as TGTGCCAGCAGGTACCCGGACAGGGACACGCAGTATTTT.

This clonotype was detected many times. This chain joins TRBV19 and TRBJ2-3, with D maybe TRBD1 (6 bases). The V end was cut by 3 bases, the J end by 2 bases, with 12 bases between. Germline V gene sequence: CDR1 LNHDA, CDR2 SQIVND (reference sequence). This CDR3 spans 15 amino acids. This chain's CDR3 is CASSIDRTYTDTQYF. CDR3 in DNA: TGTGCCAGTAGTATTGACAGGACGTACACAGATACGCAGTATTTT.

The chain couples TRBV9 to TRBJ2-1; 7 bases agree with TRBD2. This CDR3 is 16 amino acids long. Germline CDR1 SGDLS, CDR2 YYNGEE. V shed 2 bases and J 4 bases; nucleotides not matched to a gene: 9. CDR3 coding DNA: TGTGCCAGCAGCGTCGGGCGCGGGAGTGGGTACAATGAGCAGTTCTTC. It specifies CASSVGRGSGYNEQFF.

This clonotype was observed a few times. Relative to the germline gene, one junction end is altered; a read error may explain this. The V and J genes are TRBV4-3 and TRBJ2-1; 9 bases line up with TRBD2. Per germline, CDR1 LGHNA and CDR2 YSLEER. The CDR3 is 16 amino acids. For the CDR3, the DNA is TGCACCAGCAGCCAAGATTTCCTAGCGGGGAACAATGAGCAGTTCTTC. This translates into CTSSQDFLAGNNEQFF.

The V and J genes are TRBV20-1 and TRBJ2-5; D possibly corresponds to TRBD2 (6 bases). There are 15 residues in the CDR3. Trimming cost V 1 base and J 4 bases, with 16 bases left between them. Germline CDR1 DFQATT, CDR2 SNEGSKA (reference sequence). CDR3 in DNA: TGCAGTGCTAGAGCGCCGGGAGCATTTTTAGAGACCCAGTACTTC. Its protein is CSARAPGAFLETQYF.

The chain combines TRBV15 with TRBJ2-3, with TRBD1 matching over 12 bases. The ends lost 1 base at V and 6 bases at J; junction bases unmatched: 20. This CDR3 contains 21 residues. The germline V gene has CDR1 LNHNV and CDR2 YYDKDF (reference sequence). This CDR3 reads CATSRGFGTGGAGALGDTQYF. In DNA form, the CDR3 reads TGTGCCACCAGCAGAGGTTTTGGGACAGGGGGCGCGGGGGCACTAGGGGATACGCAGTATTTT.

This clonotype was counted at least ten times. The rearrangement links TRBV29-1 to TRBJ2-7; D might be TRBD1 (6 bases). CDR1 and CDR2 (germline): SQVTM, ANQGSEA. Trimming stripped 5 bases from V and 6 bases from J, with 20 bases between. The CDR3 is 14 amino acids. The CDR3 coding sequence is TGCAGCGTTTCCCTGGGACACTCCGGCCCCGAGCAGTACTTC. Translated: CSVSLGHSGPEQYF.

The chain has TRBV7-8 and TRBJ2-2; 10 bases map to TRBD2. V gave up 2 bases and J gave up 4 bases; unmatched junction bases: 4. In germline, CDR1 is SGHVS, CDR2 FQNEAQ. The CDR3 covers 16 residues. The CDR3 is CASSLQLAGSTGELFF. The CDR3 nucleotides read TGTGCCAGCAGCTTACAACTAGCGGGGTCCACCGGGGAGCTGTTTTTT.

Turning to this clonotype: A much larger clone sits a single nucleotide away, making a read error possible. V gene TRBV20-1 combines with J gene TRBJ2-6, with 7 bases lining up with TRBD1. J lost 4 bases, V lost 0 bases, and 6 bases had no gene match. Germline V gives CDR1 DFQATT, CDR2 SNEGSKA (reference sequence). The CDR3 extends over 16 amino acids. CDR3 sequence reads: CSARDKEGAGANVLTF. CDR3 DNA: TGCAGTGCTAGAGACAAAGAGGGGGCGGGGGCCAACGTCCTGACTTTC.

Many counts were recorded for this clonotype. The rearrangement uses TRBV7-6 and TRBJ2-3; 10 bases are shared with TRBD1. This CDR3 is 16 amino acids long. Trimming at V came to 5 bases and at J to 4 bases, leaving 9 bases not matched to a gene. Germline CDR1 SGHVS, CDR2 FNYEAQ. The CDR3 DNA sequence: TGTGCCAGCAGCCGGTTCCCGGGACAGGGGTCAGATACGCAGTATTTT. It specifies CASSRFPGQGSDTQYF.